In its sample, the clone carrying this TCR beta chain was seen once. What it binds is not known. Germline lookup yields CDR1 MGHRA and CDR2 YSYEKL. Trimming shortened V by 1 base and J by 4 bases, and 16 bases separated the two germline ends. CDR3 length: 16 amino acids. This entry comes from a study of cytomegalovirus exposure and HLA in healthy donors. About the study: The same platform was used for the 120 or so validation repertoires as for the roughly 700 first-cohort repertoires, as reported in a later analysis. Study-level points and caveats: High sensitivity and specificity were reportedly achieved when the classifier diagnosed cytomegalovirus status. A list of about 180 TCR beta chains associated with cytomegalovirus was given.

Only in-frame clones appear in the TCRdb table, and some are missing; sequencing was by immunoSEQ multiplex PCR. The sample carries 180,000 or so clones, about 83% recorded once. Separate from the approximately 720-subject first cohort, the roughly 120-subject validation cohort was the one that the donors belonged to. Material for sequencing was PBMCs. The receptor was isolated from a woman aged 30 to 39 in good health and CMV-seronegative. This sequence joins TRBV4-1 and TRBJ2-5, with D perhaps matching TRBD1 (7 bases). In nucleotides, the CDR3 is TGCGCCAGCAGCCAAGCGGTCAGGGGGGCAAGAGAGACCCAGTACTTC. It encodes CASSQAVRGARETQYF.